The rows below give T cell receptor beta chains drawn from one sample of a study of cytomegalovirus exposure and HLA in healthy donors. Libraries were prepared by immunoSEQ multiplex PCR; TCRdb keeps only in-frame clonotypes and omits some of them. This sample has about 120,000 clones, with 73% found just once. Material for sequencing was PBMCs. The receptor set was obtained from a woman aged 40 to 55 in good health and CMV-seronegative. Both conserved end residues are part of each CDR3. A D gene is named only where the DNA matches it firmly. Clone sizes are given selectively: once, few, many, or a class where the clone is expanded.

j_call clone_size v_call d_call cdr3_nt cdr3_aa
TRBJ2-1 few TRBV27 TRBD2 TGTGCCAGCAGTTTAGGGACTAGCGGGAGTGCTACGGATGAGCAGTTCTTC CASSLGTSGSATDEQFF
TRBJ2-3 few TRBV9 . TGTGCCAGCAGCGTAGCGCGGGAAACAGATACGCAGTATTTT CASSVARETDTQYF
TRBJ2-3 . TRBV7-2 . TGTGCCAGTTCCCCCTTAGTTAGCGATACGCAGTATTTT CASSPLVSDTQYF
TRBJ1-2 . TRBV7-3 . TGTGCCAGCAGCCGGGTGGGAGGAAGTGGCTACACCTTC CASSRVGGSGYTF
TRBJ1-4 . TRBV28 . TGTGCCAGCAGTTTAAGAGGTGATCGGGAACTGTTTTTT CASSLRGDRELFF
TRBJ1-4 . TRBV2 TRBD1 TGTGCCAGCAGTGATCCAGGGGGAGTTGTAAAACTGTTTTTT CASSDPGGVVKLFF
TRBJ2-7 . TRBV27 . TGTGCCAGCAGTTTGCGGGGAGAGGTGGGCGAGCAGTACTTC CASSLRGEVGEQYF
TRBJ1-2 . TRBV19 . TGTGCCAGTAGTTCCCCCGGGATGAAATATGGCTACACCTTC CASSSPGMKYGYTF
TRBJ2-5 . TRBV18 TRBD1 TGTGCCAGCTCAACTGGACAGGGTGGGGAGACCCAGTACTTC CASSTGQGGETQYF
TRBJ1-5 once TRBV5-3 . TGTGCCAGAAGCTGCCCTTTTGACCGGAGGGAACAGCCCCAGCATTTT CARSCPFDRREQPQHF
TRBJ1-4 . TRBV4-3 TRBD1 TGCGCCAGCAGCCAGGAGGGACAGATTAATGAAAAACTGTTTTTT CASSQEGQINEKLFF
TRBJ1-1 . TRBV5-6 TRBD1 TGTGCCAGCAGCTTGAGGGTGGTGCAGGGGGCGCCTAAAGCTTTCTTT CASSLRVVQGAPKAFF
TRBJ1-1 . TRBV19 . TGTGCCAGTAGTACCCGACAGAACACTGAAGCTTTCTTT CASSTRQNTEAFF
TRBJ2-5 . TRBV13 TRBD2 TGTGCCAGCAGCTTAATCGGGGTAGCGGGTGGTGGTGAAGAGACCCAGTACTTC CASSLIGVAGGGEETQYF
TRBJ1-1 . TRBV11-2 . TGTGCCAGCAGCCCGGGGAGGGGCACTGAAGCTTTCTTT CASSPGRGTEAFF
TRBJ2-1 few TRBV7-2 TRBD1 TGTGCCAGCAGCTTATTCCGGGACAGGGTCAATGAGCAGTTCTTC CASSLFRDRVNEQFF
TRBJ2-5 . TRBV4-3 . TGCGCCAGCAGCCAGGAGCCCCAGAGACCCGGAGAGACCCAGTACTTC CASSQEPQRPGETQYF
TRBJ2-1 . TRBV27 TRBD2 TGTGCCAGCAGCCCCGGGACTAGCGGGAGGTGGGATGAGCAGTTCTTC CASSPGTSGRWDEQFF
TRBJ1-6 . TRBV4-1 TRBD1 TGCGCCAGCAGCCAAGATGTGGGACAGTTGTATAATTCACCCCTCCACTTT CASSQDVGQLYNSPLHF
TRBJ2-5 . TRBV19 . TGTGCCAGTAGTATTGGCCGGGGATACCAAGAGACCCAGTACTTC CASSIGRGYQETQYF
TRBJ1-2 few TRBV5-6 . TGTGCCAGCAGCTTGTACACCAGTGGCTACACCTTC CASSLYTSGYTF
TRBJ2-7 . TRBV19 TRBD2 TGTGCCAGTAGTATAGTAGCGGGGGAGACCTACGAGCAGTACTTC CASSIVAGETYEQYF
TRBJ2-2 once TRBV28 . TGTGCCAGCGCCGGCACAGGGCGGCCCACCGGGGAGCTGTTTTTT CASAGTGRPTGELFF
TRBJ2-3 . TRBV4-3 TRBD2 TGCGCCAGCAGCCCGCGGACTAGCGGGAGATCTTTAGACACAGATACGCAGTATTTT CASSPRTSGRSLDTDTQYF
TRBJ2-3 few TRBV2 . TGTGCCAGCAACCCCAAGACTAGTGGGGATACGCAGTATTTT CASNPKTSGDTQYF
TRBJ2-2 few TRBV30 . TGTGCCTGGAAACTAGGGCCCGGGGAGCTGTTTTTT CAWKLGPGELFF
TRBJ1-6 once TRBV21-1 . TGTGCCAGCAGGTCGGGTAGGTATAATTCACCCCTCCACTTT CASRSGRYNSPLHF
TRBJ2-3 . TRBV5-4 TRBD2 TGTGCCAGCAGCTTAAGACTAGCAGCTAGCACAGATACGCAGTATTTT CASSLRLAASTDTQYF
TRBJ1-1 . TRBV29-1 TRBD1 TGCAGCGCAGGACAGGGTTCGGACACTGAAGCTTTCTTT CSAGQGSDTEAFF
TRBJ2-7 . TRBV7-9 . TGTGCCAGCAGCCAAGAGGTCTACTACGAGCAGTACTTC CASSQEVYYEQYF
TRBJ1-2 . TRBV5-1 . TGCGCCAGCAGCCCCGTTCAGGCTAACTATGGCTACACCTTC CASSPVQANYGYTF
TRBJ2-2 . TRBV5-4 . TGTGCCAGCAGCTTGTTTACAGGGTCGAACACCGGGGAGCTGTTTTTT CASSLFTGSNTGELFF
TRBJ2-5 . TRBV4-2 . TGTGCCAGCAGCCAGTCCTTCACAGATCCCCCGGGGAAGACCCAGTACTTC CASSQSFTDPPGKTQYF
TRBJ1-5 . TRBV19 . TGTGCCGCATCCGGCGGGGGGTTCGGTCAGCCCCAGCATTTT CAASGGGFGQPQHF
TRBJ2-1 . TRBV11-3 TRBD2 TGTGCCAGCAGCGTTACTAGCGGACCTAGTAATGAGCAGTTCTTC CASSVTSGPSNEQFF
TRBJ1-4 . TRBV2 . TGTGCCAGCAGGAGGTCGTCAATCCAAACTAATGAAAAACTGTTTTTT CASRRSSIQTNEKLFF
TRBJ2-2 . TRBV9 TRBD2 TGTGCCAGCAGCGTCTCTGGCGGGAGCGCCGGGGAGCTGTTTTTT CASSVSGGSAGELFF
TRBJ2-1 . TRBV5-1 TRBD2 TGCGCCAGCAGCTTGGCCAGCGGGGGCAATGAGCAGTTCTTC CASSLASGGNEQFF
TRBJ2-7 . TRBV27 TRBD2 TGTGCCGTACTCATGCGTCAGACTAGCGGAACCTACGAGCAGTACTTC CAVLMRQTSGTYEQYF
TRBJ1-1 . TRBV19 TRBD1 TGTGCCAGTAATCACCCCCAGGGGGGAATGAACACTGAAGCTTTCTTT CASNHPQGGMNTEAFF
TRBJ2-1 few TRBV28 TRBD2 TGTGCCAGCAGTCCGCCGGGGTTGGGCGTAGCGGGAGGGCCCCGTGAGCAGTTCTTC CASSPPGLGVAGGPREQFF
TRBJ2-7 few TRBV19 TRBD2 TGTGCCAGTGGCGCGGGGCGGGAGACTGACGAGCAGTACTTC CASGAGRETDEQYF
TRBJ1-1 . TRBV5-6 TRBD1 TGTGCCAGCAGCTTGGATAACAGGGGGAAACTGAACACTGAAGCTTTCTTT CASSLDNRGKLNTEAFF
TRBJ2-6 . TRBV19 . TGTGCCAGTATGAGGCCGGAAGCTGGGGCCAACGTCCTGACTTTC CASMRPEAGANVLTF
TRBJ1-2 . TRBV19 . TGTGCCAGTAGTACAGAGGGGAGGGTGGACTATGGCTACACCTTC CASSTEGRVDYGYTF
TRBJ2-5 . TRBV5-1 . TGCGCCAGCAGCCCGTCCCTAGCAGATCAAGAGACCCAGTACTTC CASSPSLADQETQYF
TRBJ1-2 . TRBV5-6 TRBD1 TGTGCCAGCAGCCGAGACAGGGCCTTATTCTATGGCTACACCTTC CASSRDRALFYGYTF
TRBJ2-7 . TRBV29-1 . TGCAGCGCTGCAGGGGACGGCTACGAGCAGTACTTC CSAAGDGYEQYF
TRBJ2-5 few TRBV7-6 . TGTGCCAGCAGCTTAGACAGGTTCGGTTGGGGAGAGACCCAGTACTTC CASSLDRFGWGETQYF
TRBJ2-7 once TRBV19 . TGTGCCAGTAGTTCAGGTAGCGGAGGGGAGCAGTACTTC CASSSGSGGEQYF
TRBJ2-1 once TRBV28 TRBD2 TGTGCCAGCAGTGACGGACTAGCGGGCCTCTCCTACAATGAGCAGTTCTTC CASSDGLAGLSYNEQFF
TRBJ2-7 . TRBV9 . TGTGCCAGCAGCGTAACTTGGGGGCCCTCCTACGAGCAGTACTTC CASSVTWGPSYEQYF
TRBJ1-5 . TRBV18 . TGTGCCAGTAAACAGGTGGATCAGCCCCAGCATTTT CASKQVDQPQHF
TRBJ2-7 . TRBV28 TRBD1 TGTGCCAGCAGTTCCCCACAGGGGTACGAGCAGTACTTC CASSSPQGYEQYF
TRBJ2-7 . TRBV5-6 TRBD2 TGTGCCAGCAGCCGACTAGCGGGGGGCGAGCAGTACTTC CASSRLAGGEQYF
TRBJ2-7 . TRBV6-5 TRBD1 TGTGCCAGCAGGCCGGGACAGGGGGCAGTTTACGAGCAGTACTTC CASRPGQGAVYEQYF
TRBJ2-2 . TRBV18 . TGTGCCAGCTCACGACAGACGAACACCGGGGAGCTGTTTTTT CASSRQTNTGELFF
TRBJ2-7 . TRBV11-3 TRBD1 TGTGCCAGCAGCTTAGGAGGGACAGGGTCCTTCGAGCAGTACTTC CASSLGGTGSFEQYF
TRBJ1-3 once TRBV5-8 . TGTGCCAGCAGCTTGGGGTCAGGGCAGTTCAACACCATATATTTT CASSLGSGQFNTIYF